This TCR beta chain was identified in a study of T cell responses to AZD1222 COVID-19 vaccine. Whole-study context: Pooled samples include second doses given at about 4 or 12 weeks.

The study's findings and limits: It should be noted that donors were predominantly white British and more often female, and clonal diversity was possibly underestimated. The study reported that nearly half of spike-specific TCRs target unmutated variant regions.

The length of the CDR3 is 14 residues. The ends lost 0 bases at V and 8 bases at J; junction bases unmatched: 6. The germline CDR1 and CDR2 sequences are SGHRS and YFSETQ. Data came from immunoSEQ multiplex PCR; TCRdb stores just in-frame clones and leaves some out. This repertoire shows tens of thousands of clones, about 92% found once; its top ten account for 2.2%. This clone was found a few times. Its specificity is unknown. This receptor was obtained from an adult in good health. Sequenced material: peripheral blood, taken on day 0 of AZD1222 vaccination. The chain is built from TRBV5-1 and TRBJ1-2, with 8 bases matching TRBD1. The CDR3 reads CASSLETGAGGYTF. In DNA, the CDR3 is TGCGCCAGCAGCTTGGAGACAGGGGCCGGCGGCTACACCTTC.